This note documents a single T cell receptor (beta chain) sequence. Original processing methods: It was from reference gene primer amplification that nucleated cell counts were estimated. Data came from immunoSEQ multiplex PCR; TCRdb stores just in-frame clones and leaves some out. The V and J calls and clone size were taken over from that table, and D and trimming were inferred from the DNA. The sample lists roughly 120,000 clones; around 83% were seen once. This sample is drawn from a study of blood T cell repertoires in COVID-19. This TCR came from a man between 40 and 49 years old with acute or convalescent COVID-19. The sample comprised peripheral blood.

CDR3 DNA: TGTGCCAGCAGCTTTAGCGGGAGGGCCGACGAGCAGTACTTC. Translated: CASSFSGRADEQYF. This chain links TRBV13 with TRBJ2-7; TRBD2 matches 11 bases. Germline V CDR1 and CDR2: PRHDT, FYEKMQ (reference sequence). The CDR3 extends over 14 amino acids. After removal of 3 bases from V and 5 bases from J, the junction contained 3 bases not matched to a gene.